The rows below give T cell receptor beta chains drawn from one sample of a study of naive CD8 T cells in extremely preterm neonates. Assay: immunoSEQ multiplex PCR; the TCRdb copy retains only in-frame clones and omits some. The repertoire includes 4,500 to 6,500 clones, nearly 95% of them detected once, and about 0.64% sits in the top ten. Material for sequencing was naive CD8+ T cells from cord blood. The receptors stem from a boy who was born preterm. Each CDR3 is given with its conserved first and last residue. D genes are given only for firm matches. Expanded clones are given a class, and other clones once, few, many or no size at all.

clone_size: .; cdr3_length: 14; v_call: TRBV27; d_call: TRBD2; j_call: TRBJ2-1; cdr3_nt: TGTGCCAGCAGTTTAGCGGGGGGGTACAATGAGCAGTTCTTC; cdr3_aa: CASSLAGGYNEQFF
clone_size: .; cdr3_length: 14; v_call: TRBV27; d_call: TRBD2; j_call: TRBJ2-7; cdr3_nt: TGTGCCAGCAGTTTACTAGCGGGAGCCTACGAGCAGTACTTC; cdr3_aa: CASSLLAGAYEQYF
clone_size: .; cdr3_length: 15; v_call: TRBV5-1; d_call: TRBD1; j_call: TRBJ2-3; cdr3_nt: TGCGCCAGCAGCTTGGGGACAGGGGGCACAGATACGCAGTATTTT; cdr3_aa: CASSLGTGGTDTQYF
clone_size: once; cdr3_length: 13; v_call: TRBV4-1; d_call: TRBD1; j_call: TRBJ2-5; cdr3_nt: TGCGCCAGCAGCCAAGGACAGGGCGAGACCCAGTACTTC; cdr3_aa: CASSQGQGETQYF
clone_size: .; cdr3_length: 15; v_call: TRBV10-3; d_call: .; j_call: TRBJ2-7; cdr3_nt: TGTGCCATCAGTGAGTCGGCGGAGAGCTCCTACGAGCAGTACTTC; cdr3_aa: CAISESAESSYEQYF
clone_size: .; cdr3_length: 14; v_call: TRBV7-8; d_call: TRBD2; j_call: TRBJ2-1; cdr3_nt: TGTGCCAGCAGCTCTCTAGCGGGAGAGAATGAGCAGTTCTTC; cdr3_aa: CASSSLAGENEQFF
clone_size: .; cdr3_length: 12; v_call: TRBV27; d_call: .; j_call: TRBJ2-3; cdr3_nt: TGTGCCAGCAGTTTATACGAAGATACGCAGTATTTT; cdr3_aa: CASSLYEDTQYF
clone_size: .; cdr3_length: 15; v_call: TRBV27; d_call: TRBD2; j_call: TRBJ2-2; cdr3_nt: TGTGCCAGCAGTTTAGGGACTAGCGGCACCGGGGAGCTGTTTTTT; cdr3_aa: CASSLGTSGTGELFF
clone_size: .; cdr3_length: 14; v_call: TRBV5-1; d_call: .; j_call: TRBJ2-3; cdr3_nt: TGCGCCAGCAGCTTGGCTAGCGGCACAGATACGCAGTATTTT; cdr3_aa: CASSLASGTDTQYF
clone_size: once; cdr3_length: 15; v_call: TRBV12-2; d_call: .; j_call: TRBJ2-4; cdr3_nt: TGTGCAAGTCGCTTTGCGGTAGCGGGAAAAAACATTCAGTACTTC; cdr3_aa: CASRFAVAGKNIQYF
clone_size: once; cdr3_length: 13; v_call: TRBV6-4; d_call: .; j_call: TRBJ2-1; cdr3_nt: TGTGCCAGCAGGAAAAGGAGGGAGCATGAGCAGTTCTTC; cdr3_aa: CASRKRREHEQFF
clone_size: once; cdr3_length: 14; v_call: TRBV21-1; d_call: .; j_call: TRBJ2-7; cdr3_nt: TGTGCCAGCAGCGCTCGACTAGCGGCCTACGAGCAGTACTTC; cdr3_aa: CASSARLAAYEQYF
clone_size: .; cdr3_length: 15; v_call: TRBV5-1; d_call: TRBD2; j_call: TRBJ2-1; cdr3_nt: TGCGCCAGCAGCTTGGGACTAGCGCGCTACAATGAGCAGTTCTTC; cdr3_aa: CASSLGLARYNEQFF
clone_size: .; cdr3_length: 13; v_call: TRBV15; d_call: TRBD2; j_call: TRBJ2-3; cdr3_nt: TGTGCCACCAGTAGACTAGCAGCAGATACGCAGTATTTT; cdr3_aa: CATSRLAADTQYF
clone_size: .; cdr3_length: 13; v_call: TRBV19; d_call: TRBD2; j_call: TRBJ2-7; cdr3_nt: TGTGCCAGTAGTATTAGCGGGATTTACGAGCAGTACTTC; cdr3_aa: CASSISGIYEQYF
clone_size: .; cdr3_length: 14; v_call: TRBV19; d_call: TRBD2; j_call: TRBJ2-7; cdr3_nt: TGTGCCAGTAGTCCGACTAGCGGGGCCTACGAGCAGTACTTC; cdr3_aa: CASSPTSGAYEQYF
clone_size: once; cdr3_length: 14; v_call: TRBV5-1; d_call: .; j_call: TRBJ2-3; cdr3_nt: TGCGCCAGCAGCTTGTTCGGGGACACAGATACGCAGTATTTT; cdr3_aa: CASSLFGDTDTQYF
clone_size: .; cdr3_length: 16; v_call: TRBV11-2; d_call: TRBD2; j_call: TRBJ2-1; cdr3_nt: TGTGCCAGCAGCTTAGCTAGCGGGAGGGCCTACAATGAGCAGTTCTTC; cdr3_aa: CASSLASGRAYNEQFF
clone_size: .; cdr3_length: 15; v_call: TRBV5-1; d_call: TRBD1; j_call: TRBJ1-5; cdr3_nt: TGCGCCAGCAGCTTGGACAGGGGGAGCAATCAGCCCCAGCATTTT; cdr3_aa: CASSLDRGSNQPQHF
clone_size: .; cdr3_length: 14; v_call: TRBV27; d_call: .; j_call: TRBJ1-5; cdr3_nt: TGTGCCAGCAGTTTGGGATATAGCAATCAGCCCCAGCATTTT; cdr3_aa: CASSLGYSNQPQHF
clone_size: .; cdr3_length: 17; v_call: TRBV7-6; d_call: .; j_call: TRBJ2-1; cdr3_nt: TGTGCCAGCAGCTTAGTAGAAGGGATGGGCACGAGGAATGAGCAGTTCTTC; cdr3_aa: CASSLVEGMGTRNEQFF
clone_size: .; cdr3_length: 12; v_call: TRBV14; d_call: TRBD1; j_call: TRBJ1-1; cdr3_nt: TGTGCCAGCAGCCGTACAGGGGCAGAAGCTTTCTTT; cdr3_aa: CASSRTGAEAFF
clone_size: .; cdr3_length: 15; v_call: TRBV7-9; d_call: .; j_call: TRBJ2-2; cdr3_nt: TGTGCCAGCAGCTTAGGTCCTATGAACACCGGGGAGCTGTTTTTT; cdr3_aa: CASSLGPMNTGELFF
clone_size: .; cdr3_length: 16; v_call: TRBV27; d_call: .; j_call: TRBJ1-1; cdr3_nt: TGTGCCAGCAGTTTAATGGCCAGTGGGGCGAACACTGAAGCTTTCTTT; cdr3_aa: CASSLMASGANTEAFF
clone_size: .; cdr3_length: 14; v_call: TRBV6-1; d_call: TRBD1; j_call: TRBJ2-7; cdr3_nt: TGTGCCAGCAGTCCCGGGACAGGGGAGTACGAGCAGTACTTC; cdr3_aa: CASSPGTGEYEQYF
clone_size: .; cdr3_length: 13; v_call: TRBV30; d_call: .; j_call: TRBJ2-7; cdr3_nt: TGTGCCTGGAGTCGAGACAGCTCCTACGAGCAGTACTTC; cdr3_aa: CAWSRDSSYEQYF
clone_size: .; cdr3_length: 15; v_call: TRBV4-1; d_call: TRBD2; j_call: TRBJ2-3; cdr3_nt: TGCGCCAGCAGCCAACTAGCGGGAGGCACAGATACGCAGTATTTT; cdr3_aa: CASSQLAGGTDTQYF
clone_size: .; cdr3_length: 14; v_call: TRBV27; d_call: TRBD2; j_call: TRBJ2-7; cdr3_nt: TGTGCCAGCAGTCTCGGGACTAGCGGACACGAGCAGTACTTC; cdr3_aa: CASSLGTSGHEQYF
clone_size: .; cdr3_length: 15; v_call: TRBV4-3; d_call: TRBD2; j_call: TRBJ2-3; cdr3_nt: TGCGCCAGCAGCCAAGGGACTAGCGGGAGAGATACGCAGTATTTT; cdr3_aa: CASSQGTSGRDTQYF
clone_size: .; cdr3_length: 12; v_call: TRBV5-6; d_call: TRBD1; j_call: TRBJ2-7; cdr3_nt: TGTGCCAGCAGTGGGACAGACTACGAGCAGTACTTC; cdr3_aa: CASSGTDYEQYF
clone_size: .; cdr3_length: 14; v_call: TRBV27; d_call: .; j_call: TRBJ1-2; cdr3_nt: TGTGCCAGCAGTTTTGGCTTAGCTAACTATGGCTACACCTTC; cdr3_aa: CASSFGLANYGYTF
clone_size: .; cdr3_length: 14; v_call: TRBV2; d_call: .; j_call: TRBJ2-5; cdr3_nt: TGTGCCAGCAGTGAGGGGGACTTCCAAGAGACCCAGTACTTC; cdr3_aa: CASSEGDFQETQYF
clone_size: once; cdr3_length: 14; v_call: TRBV9; d_call: TRBD2; j_call: TRBJ2-2; cdr3_nt: TGTGCCAGCAGCGCTAGCGGGAGCACCGGGGAGCTGTTTTTT; cdr3_aa: CASSASGSTGELFF
clone_size: .; cdr3_length: 15; v_call: TRBV7-3; d_call: .; j_call: TRBJ2-1; cdr3_nt: TGTGCCAGCAGCCCGGGACTTCCCTCCTACAATGAGCAGTTCTTC; cdr3_aa: CASSPGLPSYNEQFF
clone_size: .; cdr3_length: 14; v_call: TRBV5-6; d_call: .; j_call: TRBJ2-3; cdr3_nt: TGTGCCAGCAGCTTGGCCGGGGGGCCAGATACGCAGTATTTT; cdr3_aa: CASSLAGGPDTQYF
clone_size: .; cdr3_length: 14; v_call: TRBV7-8; d_call: .; j_call: TRBJ2-2; cdr3_nt: TGTGCCAGCAGCTTAGTTAAGTTTACCGGGGAGCTGTTTTTT; cdr3_aa: CASSLVKFTGELFF
clone_size: .; cdr3_length: 12; v_call: TRBV19; d_call: .; j_call: TRBJ1-4; cdr3_nt: TGTGCCAGTAGTATATCGGGGGAAAAACTGTTTTTT; cdr3_aa: CASSISGEKLFF
clone_size: .; cdr3_length: 15; v_call: TRBV7-9; d_call: .; j_call: TRBJ2-6; cdr3_nt: TGTGCCAGCAGCTTAGACAGGGTTGGGGCCAACGTCCTGACTTTC; cdr3_aa: CASSLDRVGANVLTF
clone_size: .; cdr3_length: 14; v_call: TRBV14; d_call: TRBD1; j_call: TRBJ2-2; cdr3_nt: TGTGCCAGCAGCTGGACAGGGTACACCGGGGAGCTGTTTTTT; cdr3_aa: CASSWTGYTGELFF
clone_size: .; cdr3_length: 16; v_call: TRBV6-5; d_call: TRBD2; j_call: TRBJ2-2; cdr3_nt: TGTGCCAGCAGTTACCTACCTAGCGGGAGCGCCGGGGAGCTGTTTTTT; cdr3_aa: CASSYLPSGSAGELFF
clone_size: .; cdr3_length: 14; v_call: TRBV10-2; d_call: TRBD1; j_call: TRBJ1-1; cdr3_nt: TGCGCCAGCAGTGAGCAGGGGGCGAACACTGAAGCTTTCTTT; cdr3_aa: CASSEQGANTEAFF
clone_size: .; cdr3_length: 13; v_call: TRBV9; d_call: TRBD1; j_call: TRBJ1-4; cdr3_nt: TGTGCCAGCAGCGTAGGACAGGGTGAAAAACTGTTTTTT; cdr3_aa: CASSVGQGEKLFF
clone_size: .; cdr3_length: 13; v_call: TRBV12-1; d_call: .; j_call: TRBJ1-5; cdr3_nt: TGTGCCAGCAGCTTTGTTAGCAATCAGCCCCAGCATTTT; cdr3_aa: CASSFVSNQPQHF
clone_size: .; cdr3_length: 15; v_call: TRBV13; d_call: .; j_call: TRBJ2-1; cdr3_nt: TGTGCCAGCAGCTTAGGGACTAGCTCCTACAATGAGCAGTTCTTC; cdr3_aa: CASSLGTSSYNEQFF
clone_size: .; cdr3_length: 13; v_call: TRBV6-4; d_call: TRBD2; j_call: TRBJ2-2; cdr3_nt: TGTGCCAGCAGTGGGACTAGCGGCGGGGAGCTGTTTTTT; cdr3_aa: CASSGTSGGELFF
clone_size: .; cdr3_length: 16; v_call: TRBV10-3; d_call: TRBD1; j_call: TRBJ1-5; cdr3_nt: TGTGCCATCAGTGTAGGGGACAGGGGGCCGGATCAGCCCCAGCATTTT; cdr3_aa: CAISVGDRGPDQPQHF
clone_size: .; cdr3_length: 12; v_call: TRBV10-3; d_call: TRBD2; j_call: TRBJ2-2; cdr3_nt: TGTGCCATCACCGCGGGAGCGGGGGAGCTGTTTTTT; cdr3_aa: CAITAGAGELFF
clone_size: .; cdr3_length: 13; v_call: TRBV6-1; d_call: .; j_call: TRBJ2-7; cdr3_nt: TGTGCCAGCAGTGACACTAGCTCCTACGAGCAGTACTTC; cdr3_aa: CASSDTSSYEQYF
clone_size: .; cdr3_length: 15; v_call: TRBV27; d_call: TRBD2; j_call: TRBJ2-7; cdr3_nt: TGTGCCAGCAGTTTAGGGACTAGCGGAGAAGACGAGCAGTACTTC; cdr3_aa: CASSLGTSGEDEQYF
clone_size: .; cdr3_length: 14; v_call: TRBV11-2; d_call: .; j_call: TRBJ1-1; cdr3_nt: TGTGCCAGCAGCTTCGCAGGTTGGAGCACTGAAGCTTTCTTT; cdr3_aa: CASSFAGWSTEAFF